What follows is one T cell receptor (beta chain) and its context. Only in-frame clones appear in the TCRdb table, and some are missing; sequencing was by immunoSEQ multiplex PCR. The sample contains 150,000 to 200,000 clones, 70% to 90% of which appear only once. The data derive from a study of blood T cell repertoires in COVID-19. Trimming shortened V by 6 bases and J by 2 bases, and 13 bases separated the two germline ends. This CDR3 is 15 amino acids long. Germline CDR1 reads SGHTA; CDR2 reads FQGNSA. The gene calls are TRBV7-2 and TRBJ2-2; weak D call: TRBD1 (6 bases). The sample was peripheral blood. The sequence came from a man between 40 and 49 years old with active or convalescent COVID-19. DNA for the CDR3: TGTGCCAGCAGGAGAACAGGGCGAAACACCGGGGAGCTGTTTTTT. It specifies CASRRTGRNTGELFF.